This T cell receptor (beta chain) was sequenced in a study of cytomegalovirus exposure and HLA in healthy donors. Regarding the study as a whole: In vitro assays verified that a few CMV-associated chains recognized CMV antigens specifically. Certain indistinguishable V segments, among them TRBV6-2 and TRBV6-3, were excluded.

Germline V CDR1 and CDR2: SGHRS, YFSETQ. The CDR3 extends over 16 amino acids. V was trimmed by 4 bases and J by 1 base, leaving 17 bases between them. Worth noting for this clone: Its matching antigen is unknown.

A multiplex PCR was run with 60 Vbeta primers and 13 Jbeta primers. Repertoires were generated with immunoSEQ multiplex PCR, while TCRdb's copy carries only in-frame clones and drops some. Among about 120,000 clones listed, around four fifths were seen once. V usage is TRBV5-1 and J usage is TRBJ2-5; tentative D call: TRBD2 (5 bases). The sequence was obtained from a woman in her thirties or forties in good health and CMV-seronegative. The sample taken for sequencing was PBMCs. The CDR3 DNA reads TGCGCCAGCAGCCGAGCCGGGAACCCCATCCAAGAGACCCAGTACTTC. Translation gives CASSRAGNPIQETQYF.